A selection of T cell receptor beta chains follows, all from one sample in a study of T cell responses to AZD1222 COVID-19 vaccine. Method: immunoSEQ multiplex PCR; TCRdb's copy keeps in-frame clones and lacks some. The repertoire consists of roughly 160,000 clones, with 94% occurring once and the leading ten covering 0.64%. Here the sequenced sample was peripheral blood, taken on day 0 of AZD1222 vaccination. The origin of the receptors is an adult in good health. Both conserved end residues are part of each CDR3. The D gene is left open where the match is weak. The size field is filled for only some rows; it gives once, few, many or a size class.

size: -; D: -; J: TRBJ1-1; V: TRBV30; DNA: TGTGCCTGGACATCACAGGGAGTGAACACTGAAGCTTTCTTT; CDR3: CAWTSQGVNTEAFF
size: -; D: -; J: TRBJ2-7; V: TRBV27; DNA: TGTGCCAGCCGCCCAATGGCGGGTCTTTGGTACGAGCAGTACTTC; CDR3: CASRPMAGLWYEQYF
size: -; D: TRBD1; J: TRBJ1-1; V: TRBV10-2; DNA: TGCGCCAGCAGTGAGGGAGGACAGGGAGCTGAAGCTTTCTTT; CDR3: CASSEGGQGAEAFF
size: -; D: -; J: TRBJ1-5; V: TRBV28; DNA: TGTGCCAGCGCTAGCCAGGGGAGGGCGAATCAGCCCCAGCATTTT; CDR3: CASASQGRANQPQHF
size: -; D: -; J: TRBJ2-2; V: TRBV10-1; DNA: TGCGCCAGCAGTAGTACCGGGGAGCTGTTTTTT; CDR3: CASSSTGELFF
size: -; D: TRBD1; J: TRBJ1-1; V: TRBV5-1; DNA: TGCGCCAGCAGCTTGAGGACAGGGGAAGGGGCTGAAGCTTTCTTT; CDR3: CASSLRTGEGAEAFF
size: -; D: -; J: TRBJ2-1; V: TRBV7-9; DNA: TGTGCCAGCAGCTTAAGGGGGGCTAGCGGAGACAATGAGCAGTTCTTC; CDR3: CASSLRGASGDNEQFF
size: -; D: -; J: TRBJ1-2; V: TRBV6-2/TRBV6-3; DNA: TGTGCCAGCAGTTACGACAGACCTTATGGCTACACCTTC; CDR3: CASSYDRPYGYTF
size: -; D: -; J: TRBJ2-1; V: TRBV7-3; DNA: TGTGCCAGCAGCACAACAGGGCCATCCTACAATGAGCAGTTCTTC; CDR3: CASSTTGPSYNEQFF
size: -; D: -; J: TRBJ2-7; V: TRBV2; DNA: TGTGCCAGCGTCCGGGACTCGAGCTCCTACGAGCAGTACTTC; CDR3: CASVRDSSSYEQYF
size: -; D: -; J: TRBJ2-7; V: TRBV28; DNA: TGTGCCAGCAGTTTCGGTGCCTACGAGCAGTACTTC; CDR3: CASSFGAYEQYF
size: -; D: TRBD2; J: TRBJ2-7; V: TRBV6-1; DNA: TGTGCCAGCAGTGAACTGGGCGGGAGGGAAGAGCAGTACTTC; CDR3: CASSELGGREEQYF
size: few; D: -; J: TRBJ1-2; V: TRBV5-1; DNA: TGCGCCAGCAGCCAGGGTCATGGCTACACCTTC; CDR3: CASSQGHGYTF
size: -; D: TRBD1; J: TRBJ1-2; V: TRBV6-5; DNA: TGTGCCAGCGATTACACTGGACAGGCGATCTATGGCTACACCTTC; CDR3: CASDYTGQAIYGYTF
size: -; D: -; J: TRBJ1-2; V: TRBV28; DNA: TGTGCCAGCAGTCGCCGGGCCGACTATGGCTACACCTTC; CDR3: CASSRRADYGYTF
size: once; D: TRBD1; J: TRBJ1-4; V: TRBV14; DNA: TGTGCCAGCAGCCAAGACCAGGGGGTTACTAATGAAAAACTGTTTTTT; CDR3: CASSQDQGVTNEKLFF
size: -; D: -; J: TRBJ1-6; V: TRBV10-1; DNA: TGCGCCAGCAGTACCTCCAGGGAATCACCCCTCCACTTT; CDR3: CASSTSRESPLHF
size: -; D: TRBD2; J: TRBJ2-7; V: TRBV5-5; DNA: TGTGCCAGCCGGGGGACGTTGGCGGGAGAAATTTCGATTAGAGACGAGCAGTACTTC; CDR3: CASRGTLAGEISIRDEQYF
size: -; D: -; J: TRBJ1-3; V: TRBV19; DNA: TGTGCCAGTAGTATCGGCGGGTTCAATGGAAACACCATATATTTT; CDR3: CASSIGGFNGNTIYF
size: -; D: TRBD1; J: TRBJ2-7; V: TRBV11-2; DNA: TGTGCCAGCAGCCAGACTGCTGGCAGGGGGTCCGCCGAGCAGTACTTC; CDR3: CASSQTAGRGSAEQYF
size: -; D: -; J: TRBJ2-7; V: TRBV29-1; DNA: TGCAGCGTTGGTGGCAGGGTAACCTACGAGCAGTACTTC; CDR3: CSVGGRVTYEQYF
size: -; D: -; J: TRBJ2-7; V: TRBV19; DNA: TGTGCCAGTAGTCGGGACTTTCACGAGCAGTACTTC; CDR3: CASSRDFHEQYF
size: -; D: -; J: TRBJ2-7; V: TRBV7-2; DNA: TGTGCCAGCAGCTTAGTTCTAGCTTACGAGCAGTACTTC; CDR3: CASSLVLAYEQYF
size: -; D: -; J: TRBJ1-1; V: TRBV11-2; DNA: TGTGCCAGCAGCCCTAGGACTCATAAGGACACTGAAGCTTTCTTT; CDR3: CASSPRTHKDTEAFF
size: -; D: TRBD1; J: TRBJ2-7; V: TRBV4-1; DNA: TGCGCCAGCAGCCAAAGCACCGGGACAGCGGCCTACGAGCAGTACTTC; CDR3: CASSQSTGTAAYEQYF
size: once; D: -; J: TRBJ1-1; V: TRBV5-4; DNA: TGTGCCAGCAGCTATAAAGGCACTGAAGCTTTCTTT; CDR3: CASSYKGTEAFF
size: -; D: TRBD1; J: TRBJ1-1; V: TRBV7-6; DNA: TGTGCCAGCAGCCAGGGGACAGGGGGGAACACTGAAGCTTTCTTT; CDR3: CASSQGTGGNTEAFF
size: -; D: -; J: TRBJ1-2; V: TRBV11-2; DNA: TGTGCCAGCAGCTCCCAGGGATTCTATGGCTACACCTTC; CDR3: CASSSQGFYGYTF
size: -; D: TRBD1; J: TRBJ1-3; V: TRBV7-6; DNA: TGTGCCAGCAGCTTAGGTGGGACAGGGAGGGCAAACACCATATATTTT; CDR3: CASSLGGTGRANTIYF
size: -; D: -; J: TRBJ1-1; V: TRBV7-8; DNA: TGTGCCAGCAGCTGCCCAGGGGCTGGCACTGAAGCTTTCTTT; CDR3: CASSCPGAGTEAFF
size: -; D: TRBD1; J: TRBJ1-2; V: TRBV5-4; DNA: TGTGCCAGCAGCTCAGGACAGGGGGCGCGGGGCTACACCTTC; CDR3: CASSSGQGARGYTF
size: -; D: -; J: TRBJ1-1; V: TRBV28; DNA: TGTGCCAGCAGTTATCTCTGGGGGACCACTGAAGCTTTCTTT; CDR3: CASSYLWGTTEAFF
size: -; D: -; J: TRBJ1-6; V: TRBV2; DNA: TGTGCCAGCAGTGAGTCACCTCCCCCGGCCTCACTACTCCACTTT; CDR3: CASSESPPPASLLHF
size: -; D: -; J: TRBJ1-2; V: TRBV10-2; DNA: TGCGCCAGCAGTGAAGGCTTGGCGGGCCTTGGGTTGGATGGCTACACCTTC; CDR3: CASSEGLAGLGLDGYTF
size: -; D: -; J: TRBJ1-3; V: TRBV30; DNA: TGTGCCTGGAGGTCCAGGGGAATGGTAAACACCATATATTTT; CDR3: CAWRSRGMVNTIYF
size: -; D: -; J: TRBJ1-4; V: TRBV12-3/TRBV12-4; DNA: TGTGCCAGCAGGCCAAACGGTGAAAAACTGTTTTTT; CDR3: CASRPNGEKLFF
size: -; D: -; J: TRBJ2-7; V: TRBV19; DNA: TGTGCCAGTAGTATCAATAGACCGGGCGAGCAGTACTTC; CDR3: CASSINRPGEQYF
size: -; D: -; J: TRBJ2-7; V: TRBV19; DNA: TGTGCCAGTAGCCGATGGAACGAGCAGTACTTC; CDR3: CASSRWNEQYF
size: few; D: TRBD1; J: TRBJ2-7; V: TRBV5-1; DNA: TGCGCCAGCAGCCCGGGACAGGGCATGGGGGACGAGCAGTACTTC; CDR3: CASSPGQGMGDEQYF
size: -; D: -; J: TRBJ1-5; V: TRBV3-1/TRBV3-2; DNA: TGTGCCAGCAGCAACACCAATCAGCCCCAGCATTTT; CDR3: CASSNTNQPQHF
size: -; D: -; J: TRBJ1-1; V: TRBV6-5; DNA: TGTGCCAGCAGTTACTCCGGGGGCGCAGGAACTGAAGCTTTCTTT; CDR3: CASSYSGGAGTEAFF
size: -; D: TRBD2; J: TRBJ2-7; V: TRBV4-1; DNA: TGCGCCAGCAGCCGGAACCCCCCGACTAGCGGGAGTGAGGGATACGAGCAGTACTTC; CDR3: CASSRNPPTSGSEGYEQYF